This paragraph reports one T cell receptor beta chain. This CDR3 has 19 amino acids. Trimming cost V 6 bases and J 0 bases, with 23 bases left between them. The V gene's germline CDR1 is SGHVS and CDR2 FNYEAQ. Unique molecular identifiers were affixed to single, distinct cDNA molecules. TCRdb redid the calling of the 5' RACE reads with MiXCR, one entry per CDR3 protein. The profile shows about 90,000 distinct CDR3 sequences, 10% to 15% of them singletons. This sample is part of a study of early T cells in non-severe SARS-CoV-2 infection. Study context: Bulk RNA isolated from unsorted whole blood underwent sequencing; chains were not paired.

The chain joins TRBV7-6 to TRBJ2-2; tentative D call: TRBD1 (6 bases). This TCR was recovered from an adult who was a healthcare worker with PCR-confirmed SARS-CoV-2 infection or an uninfected control (not recorded which). The material was whole blood, obtained at baseline. The CDR3, as DNA: TGTGCCAGCAGTTTCCAGGCCCATTGGGGGCAAGCGAACACCGGGGAGCTGTTTTTT. Its translation is CASSFQAHWGQANTGELFF. Looking up the rest from reference TRBV7-6 and TRBJ2-2 gives the full variable domain: GAGVSQSPRYKVTKRGQDVALRCDPISGHVSLYWYRQALGQGPEFLTYFNYEAQQDKSGLPNDRFSAERPEGSISTLTIQRTEQRDSAMYRCASSFQAHWGQANTGELFFGEGSRLTVL.